The sample holds a few counts of the clone carrying this T cell receptor beta chain. Regions amplified from RNA transcripts were the TCR beta CDR3 regions. Initially, a first-round RT-PCR of the TCR CDR3 employed the HTBI primer set. A single record per CDR3 protein comes from TCRdb applying MiXCR to the multiplex PCR reads. This repertoire shows 400,000 to 600,000 distinct CDR3 sequences, 20% to 25% found once; its top ten account for roughly 29%. This sample is part of a study of T cells in Graves' hyperthyroidism and ophthalmopathy. Trimming removed 0 bases from V and 5 bases from J; junction bases left unmatched: 5. The CDR3 contains 15 residues. Germline V gives CDR1 SGDLS, CDR2 YYNGEE. Orbital computed tomography, thyroid ultrasound, serum thyroxine and TRAb, and clinical symptoms together informed the diagnoses. PBMCs were sourced from approximately 10 ml fresh peripheral blood.

This TCR derives from a man younger than 35 with Graves' hyperthyroidism. Material for sequencing was blood. The chain links TRBV9 to TRBJ1-2; TRBD1 agrees at 9 bases. The CDR3 region is CASSVEQGASYGYTF. As DNA, the CDR3 is TGTGCCAGCAGCGTAGAACAGGGGGCGAGTTATGGCTACACCTTC.